What follows are 16 T cell receptor beta chains derived from one specimen sequenced in a study of shared clonotypes between healthy human individuals. TCRdb's copy holds only in-frame clones and misses some; the assay was immunoSEQ multiplex PCR. The sample has 2 million to 2.5 million clones; more than 90% are singletons. Sequenced sample: naive CD4+ T cells sorted from blood. Subset given: CD45RA+ positively selected. The receptors stem from a man aged 18 to 29 in good health.

This rearrangement joins TRBV9 to TRBJ2-7; 9 bases are shared with TRBD1. Trimming cost V 1 base and J 5 bases; bases outside gene matches: 4. The CDR3 consists of 14 residues. The germline gives CDR1 SGDLS, CDR2 YYNGEE. As DNA, the CDR3 is TGTGCCAGCAGCGTACTGGACAGGGGCCACGAGCAGTACTTC. Amino acids: CASSVLDRGHEQYF.

The rearrangement joins TRBV5-1 to TRBJ2-7, with no clear D. The V and J ends lost 2 bases and 3 bases respectively, with 18 bases between them. Germline V gives CDR1 SGHRS, CDR2 YFSETQ. This CDR3 is 16 amino acids long. CDR3 bases: TGCGCCAGCAGCTTTTCACCAAAACCGGGCCTCTACGAGCAGTACTTC. Translating it yields CASSFSPKPGLYEQYF.

The chain combines TRBV7-2 with TRBJ2-7; 13 positions agree with TRBD2. Per the germline V gene, CDR1 is SGHTA and CDR2 is FQGNSA. The CDR3 extends over 17 amino acids. Unmatched junction bases numbered 4, after V lost 0 bases and J lost 2 bases. CDR3 DNA sequence: TGTGCCAGCAGCTTAGCGCGGACTAGCGGGAGTCCCTACGAGCAGTACTTC. This gives the protein CASSLARTSGSPYEQYF.

J is TRBJ1-5 and V is TRBV23-1; 7 bases fit TRBD1. TRBV23-1 is treated as an ORF (open reading frame) with a function not yet certain. Trimming took 2 bases from V and 7 from J; bases not matched to a gene: 8. CDR3 length: 15 residues. This CDR3 reads CASSQERQGKQPQHF. CDR3 sequence (DNA): TGCGCCAGCAGTCAAGAGCGACAGGGAAAGCAGCCCCAGCATTTT.

Remarks on this clone: The sample has other DNA sequences that encode this CDR3 too. V is TRBV11-2 and J is TRBJ2-7, with 11 bases aligning to TRBD1. Trimming at V came to 4 bases and at J to 4 bases, leaving 3 bases not matched to a gene. This CDR3 has 14 amino acids. CDR1 SGHAT and CDR2 FQNNGV come from the germline V gene. DNA of the CDR3: TGTGCCAGCAGCTCGGACAGGGGGCCGTACGAGCAGTACTTC. Its translation: CASSSDRGPYEQYF.

The J gene is TRBJ1-1, the V gene TRBV4-3; D is perhaps TRBD1 (5 bases). CDR3 length: 13 residues. V lost 4 bases to trimming and J lost 3 bases, with 9 bases between them. Germline V gene sequence: CDR1 LGHNA, CDR2 YSLEER. This CDR3 reads CASSPDSHTEAFF. CDR3 coding DNA: TGCGCCAGCAGCCCCGACAGCCACACTGAAGCTTTCTTT.

The CDR3 region has the DNA TGTGCCCAAGGACGGGGGAGCACTGAAGCTTTCTTT. Its protein is CAQGRGSTEAFF. The gene calls are TRBV30 and TRBJ1-1; the D gene is possibly TRBD1 (5 bases). Germline V gene sequence: CDR1 GTSNPN, CDR2 SVGIG (reference sequence). CDR3 length equals 12 residues. The germline V and J ends were trimmed by 8 bases and 4 bases, with 14 bases remaining between them.

The V gene is TRBV6-5, the J gene TRBJ2-7; 7 bases are a match to TRBD1. Per the germline V gene, CDR1 is MNHEY and CDR2 is SVGAGI. Trimming cost V 2 bases and J 2 bases; bases outside gene matches: 6. This CDR3 spans 15 amino acids. The CDR3 loop is CASSYQNRGPYEQYF. The CDR3 DNA is TGTGCCAGCAGTTACCAAAACAGGGGTCCCTACGAGCAGTACTTC.

The chain couples TRBV4-1 to TRBJ2-7, with TRBD2 matching over 12 bases. The germline V gene has CDR1 MGHRA and CDR2 YSYEKL. The V gene end was trimmed by 1 base and the J gene end by 6 bases; junction bases not matched to a gene: 7. This CDR3 has 16 residues. This chain's CDR3 is CASSQGIASGRVEQYF. The DNA for the CDR3 is TGCGCCAGCAGCCAAGGAATCGCTAGCGGGAGGGTCGAGCAGTACTTC.

V gene TRBV5-6 combines with J gene TRBJ1-6; TRBD1 is a possible D gene (5 bases). CDR1 SGHDT and CDR2 YYEEEE come from the germline V gene. Trimming pared 2 bases from V and 7 bases from J, leaving 10 bases between. The CDR3 is 14 amino acids. CDR3 nucleotides: TGTGCCAGCAGCTTACGGACAAACAATTCACCCCTCCACTTT. Residues: CASSLRTNNSPLHF.

Here the CDR3 reads CASSLRSSSGQETQYF. The CDR3, as DNA: TGTGCCAGCAGCTTACGGTCTTCTAGCGGCCAAGAGACCCAGTACTTC. The rearrangement joins TRBV7-4 to TRBJ2-5, with 7 bases lining up with TRBD2. The CDR3 has 16 residues. CDR1 is SGHVT and CDR2 is SQSDAQ in the germline V gene. Trimming cost V 2 bases and J 1 base; bases outside gene matches: 7.

The chain carries TRBV4-3 and TRBJ2-3; 7 nucleotides align to TRBD2. V was clipped by 0 bases and J by 6 bases; unmatched bases: 6. This CDR3 has 15 residues. Looked up from germline, CDR1 is LGHNA and CDR2 is YSLEER. The CDR3 bases are TGCGCCAGCAGCCAAGAGGGAGGGATGGGGGATACGCAGTATTTT. Its protein product is CASSQEGGMGDTQYF.

The CDR3 region is CASSKSGQNVAFSPLHF. The CDR3 bases are TGTGCCAGCAGCAAAAGCGGGCAGAATGTGGCGTTTTCACCCCTCCACTTT. This chain uses TRBV21-1 with TRBJ1-6. TRBV21-1 is termed a pseudogene. This CDR3 spans 17 amino acids.

With respect to this clone: The same CDR3 is also encoded by other DNA sequences in this sample. V usage is TRBV27 and J usage is TRBJ2-7; 8 bases are a match to TRBD1. The CDR3 is 13 residues long. J was trimmed by 6 bases and V by 4 bases; bases with no gene match: 5. Per germline, CDR1 MNHEY and CDR2 SMNVEV (reference sequence). The CDR3 nucleotides are TGTGCCAGCAGTTCCGGACAGGGCGGCGAGCAGTACTTC. It yields the protein CASSSGQGGEQYF.

The V and J genes are TRBV19 and TRBJ1-4; tentative D call: TRBD1 (5 bases). The V gene's germline CDR1 is LNHDA and CDR2 SQIVND (reference sequence). V was shortened by 7 bases and J by 7 bases, with 19 bases between the two germline ends. The CDR3 loop spans 15 amino acids. The DNA for the CDR3 is TGTGCCAGTAATGTGGAGGGGAAAGTGGGTGAAAAACTGTTTTTT. The encoded protein is CASNVEGKVGEKLFF.

The gene calls are TRBV10-3 and TRBJ2-1; no firm D call. Trimming took off 0 bases at V and 9 bases at J, with 12 bases between the two ends. The CDR3 sequence is 14 residues long. Germline CDR1 ENHRY, CDR2 SYGVKD. CDR3 coding DNA: TGTGCCATCAGTGAGTCGAGTCTCTCTGGTGAGCAGTTCTTC. It is translated as CAISESSLSGEQFF.